These T cell receptor beta chains were read from a single sample in a study of siplizumab effects on memory and regulatory T cells. Only in-frame clones appear in the TCRdb table, and some are missing; sequencing was by immunoSEQ multiplex PCR. The sample carries approximately 48,000 clones, approximately 93% recorded once. Sequencing was carried out using CD8+ T cells sorted from blood. The receptors stem from a human donor in good health. CDR3s include the opening cysteine and the closing phenylalanine or tryptophan. The D gene is left open where the match is weak. For some rows the clone size is stated as once, few or many, or as a class when expanded; others skip it.

- | - | TRBJ1-1 | TRBV27 | TGTGCCAGCACTTCCCGAAGCGCTGAAGCTTTCTTT | CASTSRSAEAFF
few | - | TRBJ2-7 | TRBV7-3 | TGTGCCAGCAGCTTCCCTTTCCGAAGAGGGGCCTACGAGCAGTACTTC | CASSFPFRRGAYEQYF
- | - | TRBJ2-7 | TRBV6-5 | TGTGCCAGCAGTACAGGACAGACTGAGTTGCACTTC | CASSTGQTELHF
- | - | TRBJ1-4 | TRBV27 | TGTGCCAGCAGTAACCGGGACCGAGGGACGTCCGAAAAACTGTTTTTT | CASSNRDRGTSEKLFF
- | - | TRBJ1-1 | TRBV2 | TGTGCCAGCAGGGCCGGGGCAATCATGAACACTGAAGCTTTCTTT | CASRAGAIMNTEAFF
- | TRBD1 | TRBJ2-1 | TRBV28 | TGTGCCAGCAGTTTTCGCGGACAGGAAGGGGCCAATGAGCAGTTCTTC | CASSFRGQEGANEQFF
- | - | TRBJ2-7 | TRBV4-1 | TGCGCCAGCAGCCAAGGCGGAGGCGAGCAGTACTTC | CASSQGGGEQYF
- | - | TRBJ2-2 | TRBV28 | TGTGCCAGCAGTTACTCTTCCGACACCGGGGAGCTGTTTTTT | CASSYSSDTGELFF
- | - | TRBJ2-7 | TRBV27 | TGTGCCAGCGGATTCCCCGAGAATTCCTACGAGCAGTACTTC | CASGFPENSYEQYF
- | TRBD1 | TRBJ1-1 | TRBV4-1 | TGCGCCAGCAGCCAAGATCCCCTGAGTGATCTAGGGGACAGGGGAAGAGCTTTCTTT | CASSQDPLSDLGDRGRAFF
once | TRBD1 | TRBJ2-1 | TRBV7-9 | TGTGCCAGCAGCAGCGTCGACAGGGCAAATGAGCAGTTCTTC | CASSSVDRANEQFF
- | TRBD2 | TRBJ2-7 | TRBV9 | TGTGCCAGCAGCGTAGCCGAGCGGGGGGACTACGAGCAGTACTTC | CASSVAERGDYEQYF
- | - | TRBJ2-3 | TRBV10-2 | TGCGCCAGCCACCGGGGGGCGACCACAGATACGCAGTATTTT | CASHRGATTDTQYF
few | - | TRBJ2-3 | TRBV6-5 | TGTGCCAGCAGTAACGGACAGCCCTCAGATACGCAGTATTTT | CASSNGQPSDTQYF
- | - | TRBJ1-4 | TRBV4-1 | TGCGCCAGCAGCCAAGATATCATGGGGGAAAAACTGTTTTTT | CASSQDIMGEKLFF
- | - | TRBJ1-5 | TRBV4-1 | TGCGCCAGCAGCCAAGGGAGCGACCAGCCCCAGCATTTT | CASSQGSDQPQHF
- | TRBD1 | TRBJ2-7 | TRBV29-1 | TGCAGCGTTCGAATCCTTACGGGACAGGGGAAAGGAACACACTCCTACGAGCAGTACTTC | CSVRILTGQGKGTHSYEQYF
- | - | TRBJ2-1 | TRBV7-8 | TGTGCCAGCAGCTTAGAGGAGGTCTTACTAGCAACGAATGAGCAGTTCTTC | CASSLEEVLLATNEQFF
- | - | TRBJ2-3 | TRBV27 | TGTGCCAGCAGTTTACCGAGGGCAGATACGCAGTATTTT | CASSLPRADTQYF
- | TRBD1 | TRBJ2-6 | TRBV7-6 | TGTGCCAGCACCCGGGACAGTCAAAGCTCTGGGGCCAACGTCCTGACTTTC | CASTRDSQSSGANVLTF
- | - | TRBJ2-2 | TRBV1 | TGCACCAGCAGCCAGAGCCGGGGAGCTGTTTTT | CTSSQSRGAVF
- | - | TRBJ2-7 | TRBV7-9 | TGTGCCAGCAGCTCGCGCGACAGCCTAGCCTACGAGCAGTACTTC | CASSSRDSLAYEQYF
- | - | TRBJ1-2 | TRBV27 | TGTGCCAGCAGTTTGGGGCCCCAGAGGGCCTATGGCTACACCTTC | CASSLGPQRAYGYTF
- | TRBD1 | TRBJ2-1 | TRBV29-1 | TGCAGGGTCGTAGGGGTCAGGGGGAATGAGCAGTTCTTC | CRVVGVRGNEQFF
- | - | TRBJ2-5 | TRBV7-8 | TGTGCCAGCAGCTTAGGCAGGGCCTCAAACAAAGAGACCCAGTACTTC | CASSLGRASNKETQYF